This entry concerns a single T cell receptor (beta chain). This record belongs to a study of blood T cell repertoires in COVID-19. The CDR3 is made up of 15 amino acids. Germline V gene data show CDR1 as SGHTA and CDR2 as FQGNSA. The J segment lost 2 bases and the V segment lost 2 bases, leaving 6 bases of the junction unmatched. Here immunoSEQ multiplex PCR was the method, and the copy in TCRdb shows in-frame clones only, minus some. The repertoire holds some 180,000 clones, with roughly 80% as singletons. This chain links TRBV7-2 with TRBJ2-7; TRBD2 agrees at 7 bases. The source is an elderly woman with COVID-19, enrolled during active disease. Sequenced input: peripheral blood. In nucleotides, the CDR3 is TGTGCCAGCAGCTTAAATCTAGCGGCAACCTACGAGCAGTACTTC. This sequence encodes CASSLNLAATYEQYF.